This TCR beta chain was captured by sequencing in a study of beta chain features in type 1 diabetes. Whole-study context: Patient and healthy donor groups were alike in age, gender and cell yields.

In this sample, this clone turned up many times. In the same sample, other DNA sequences code for this CDR3. The CDR3 totals 12 residues. Between the trimmed V and J ends, which lost 7 bases and 1 base, there was a span of 6 bases. Germline V lookup: CDR1 MGHDK, CDR2 SYGVNS. Sequenced material consisted of expressed TCRB transcripts (all of the isolated RNA was reverse transcribed). The table came from immunoSEQ multiplex PCR; TCRdb's copy has only in-frame clones and leaves some out. The sample contains about 290,000 clones, approximately 8.1% of which appear only once. Every single donor gave one heparinised blood draw, and these averaged about 120 mL. Sorting based on CD45RO/CCR7/CD25/CD127/CD95/CD27 separated CD4+ naive, central memory, regulatory and stem cell-like memory cells.

The chain uses TRBV25-1 and TRBJ2-3, with D uncertain. Sequencing was done on a sample of central memory CD4+ T cells from blood. The origin of this receptor is a woman aged 18-35 years in good health. This CDR3 is CASNRGTDTQYF. The CDR3 DNA follows: TGTGCCAGCAACCGGGGCACAGATACGCAGTATTTT.